There are many counts of the clone carrying this TCR beta chain. Its antigen is not identified. These data originate in a study of Graves' ophthalmopathy and Graves' hyperthyroidism. The sequenced template was RNA, covering the TCR beta CDR3 region. HTBI-primed RT-PCR formed the first round, and a multiplex PCR formed the second. One entry per CDR3 protein results from TCRdb running MiXCR on the multiplex PCR reads. The table has approximately 1.2 million distinct CDR3 sequences, 35% to 40% seen once; the top ten hold approximately 12%. The CDR3 totals 16 residues. Deletions cut 3 bases from V and 8 bases from J, with 23 bases between. From germline, CDR1 is SGDLS and CDR2 YYNGEE. Study-level points and caveats: Sensitivity of 85% to 90% and specificity of roughly 80% were achieved when a 13-signature model separated ophthalmopathy from stable hyperthyroidism.

This clonotype was obtained from an adult man with Graves' hyperthyroidism. The chain uses TRBV9 and TRBJ1-2; D is possibly TRBD1 (5 bases). The sequenced material came from peripheral blood or thyroid tissue (not recorded which). The CDR3 sequence: CASSGSGTSSPRGYTF. The DNA for the CDR3 is TGTGCCAGCAGCGGCTCCGGGACTTCCAGCCCTCGGGGCTACACCTTC.